These 27 T cell receptor beta chains were all obtained from the same sample, sequenced in a study of blood T cell repertoires in COVID-19. Here immunoSEQ multiplex PCR was the method, and the copy in TCRdb shows in-frame clones only, minus some. Among 140,000 to 150,000 clones listed, around 80% were seen once. The material sequenced was peripheral blood. The receptors stem from a man aged 50 to 60 with acute or convalescent COVID-19.

The chain has TRBV10-2 and TRBJ2-1; tentative D call: TRBD1 (7 bases). CDR1 and CDR2 (germline): WSHSY, SAAADI. V lost 3 bases, J lost 5 bases, and 8 bases lay in between. The CDR3 is 13 amino acids. CDR3 sequence: CASSDRGDNEQFF. The DNA for the CDR3 is TGCGCCAGCAGTGACAGGGGGGACAATGAGCAGTTCTTC.

This chain links TRBV11-2 with TRBJ1-6; D remains unclear. The germline V gene encodes CDR1 SGHAT and CDR2 FQNNGV. The CDR3 has 15 amino acids. V was shortened by 5 bases and J by 2 bases, with 10 bases between the two germline ends. CDR3 sequence: CASSILAAYNSPLHF. CDR3 sequence (DNA): TGTGCCAGCAGCATACTAGCCGCCTATAATTCACCCCTCCACTTT.

The chain uses TRBV2 and TRBJ1-2, with 7 bases aligning to TRBD1. From germline, CDR1 is SNHLY and CDR2 FYNNEI. CDR3 size: 15 residues. The ends lost 6 bases at V and 6 bases at J; junction bases unmatched: 13. CDR3 nucleotides: TGTGCCAGCAGGGCGACCGCGGGACAGATACATGGCTACACCTTC. As protein: CASRATAGQIHGYTF.

This chain links TRBV7-8 with TRBJ1-5; D is ambiguous. Trimming took 2 bases from V and 6 from J, leaving 11 bases between them. The CDR3 spans 14 residues. In germline, CDR1 is SGHVS, CDR2 FQNEAQ. CDR3 DNA sequence: TGTGCCAGCAGCTTATCGGTGGGCTTTCAGCCCCAGCATTTT. Translated, it gives CASSLSVGFQPQHF.

The rearrangement links TRBV29-1 to TRBJ2-7; 10 bases fit TRBD1. Trimming took 6 bases from V and 1 from J; bases not matched to a gene: 6. CDR3 length: 14 residues. CDR1 is SQVTM and CDR2 is ANQGSEA in the germline V gene. The CDR3 DNA follows: TGCAGCGTCGGGACAGGGGAAGGTTCCTACGAGCAGTACGTC. Residues: CSVGTGEGSYEQYV.

V and J are TRBV20-1 and TRBJ1-1; 10 bases map to TRBD1. J gave up 4 bases and V 3 bases, and 8 bases lay outside the gene matches. CDR1 and CDR2 from the germline V gene are DFQATT and SNEGSKA (reference sequence). The CDR3 totals 15 residues. CDR3 sequence: CSASHRDRGGTEAFF. The CDR3 region has the DNA TGCAGTGCTAGTCACCGGGACAGGGGCGGCACTGAAGCTTTCTTT.

The chain couples TRBV30 to TRBJ2-1; a possible D gene is TRBD2 (7 bases). CDR3 size: 14 residues. V was pared by 5 bases and J by 9 bases, with 20 bases between. Looked up from germline, CDR1 is GTSNPN and CDR2 is SVGIG (reference sequence). CDR3 nucleotide sequence: TGTGCCTGGGGAAAGGGGGGGGCCATGGCTGAGCAGTTCTTC. Residues: CAWGKGGAMAEQFF.

V gene TRBV10-3 combines with J gene TRBJ1-4; 10 positions agree with TRBD1. With 2 bases clipped from V and 8 bases from J, the junction kept 11 bases outside the gene matches. The CDR3 totals 17 residues. Germline CDR1 is ENHRY and CDR2 is SYGVKD. The chain's CDR3 is CAISETPGTGDWEKLFF. DNA of the CDR3: TGTGCCATCAGTGAGACCCCCGGGACAGGGGACTGGGAAAAACTGTTTTTT.

The CDR3 spells CASSYTLGGAEETQYF. The CDR3, as DNA: TGTGCCAGCAGTTACACCCTTGGCGGGGCCGAAGAGACCCAGTACTTC. The chain combines TRBV6-2 or TRBV6-3 with TRBJ2-5; D may be TRBD2 (6 bases). V was shortened by 2 bases and J by 3 bases, with 16 bases between the two germline ends. Germline V CDR1 and CDR2: MNHEY, SVGEGT. This CDR3 is built from 16 residues.

This sequence joins TRBV7-9 and TRBJ1-3; 8 bases match TRBD1. The CDR3 length is 15 residues. Germline values: CDR1 SEHNR, CDR2 FQNEAQ (reference sequence). Trimming removed 3 bases from V and 9 bases from J; junction bases left unmatched: 10. DNA for the CDR3: TGTGCCAGCAGCTTCCAGGGGGCGGGGGTCACCACCATATATTTT. Encoded protein: CASSFQGAGVTTIYF.

The rearrangement joins TRBV27 to TRBJ2-2, with 7 bases matching TRBD1. Losses at the gene ends were 5 bases for V and 5 bases for J; bases not matched to a gene: 5. CDR3 length: 14 amino acids. Per germline, CDR1 MNHEY and CDR2 SMNVEV (reference sequence). The CDR3 sequence is CASSQQGTTGELFF. The CDR3 DNA sequence: TGTGCCAGCAGTCAACAGGGGACGACCGGGGAGCTGTTTTTT.

The chain couples TRBV14 to TRBJ2-2; D unclear. The germline V gene has CDR1 SGHDN and CDR2 FVKESK. This CDR3 has 14 residues. Trimming removed 1 base at V and 5 bases at J, with 8 bases between. Written as DNA, the CDR3 is TGTGCCAGCAGCCAAGCCATCAGAACCGGGGAGCTGTTTTTT. Translated: CASSQAIRTGELFF.

This rearrangement joins TRBV6-5 to TRBJ1-2; D is perhaps TRBD1 (6 bases). Per germline, CDR1 MNHEY and CDR2 SVGAGI. The CDR3 length is 14 residues. V lost 0 bases, J lost 4 bases, and 9 bases lay in between. The CDR3 loop is CASSYSGAGYGYTF. The DNA of the CDR3 is TGTGCCAGCAGTTACTCGGGGGCGGGCTATGGCTACACCTTC.

This clone was detected only once. CDR3 amino acids: CASSEAQGAELVYF. The CDR3 bases are TGTGCCAGCAGTGAAGCGCAAGGGGCCGAACTGGTGTACTTC. This chain connects TRBV6-1 to TRBJ2-7; TRBD1 is a possible D gene (5 bases). The CDR3 consists of 14 residues. CDR1 and CDR2 from the germline V gene are MNHNS and SASEGT. V lost 0 bases and J lost 12, with 18 bases in between.

The chain's CDR3 is CASSLVARVSASRYGYTF. The CDR3 coding sequence is TGTGCCAGCAGCTTGGTGGCGAGGGTGTCGGCTAGTCGCTATGGCTACACCTTC. The V call is TRBV5-8, the J call TRBJ1-2; D is unresolved. Germline CDR1 reads SGHTS; CDR2 reads YDEGEE. The CDR3 spans 18 residues. Deletions cut 0 bases from V and 4 bases from J, with 22 bases between.

The chain links TRBV19 to TRBJ2-1; maybe TRBD1 (6 bases). The CDR3 extends over 14 amino acids. Germline CDR1 is LNHDA and CDR2 is SQIVND (reference sequence). The V gene lost 5 bases and the J gene lost 4 bases, with 12 bases spanning the gap. DNA of the CDR3: TGTGCCAGTAGTGGGGGCTTAATTTACAATGAGCAGTTCTTC. Its protein is CASSGGLIYNEQFF. Full variable domain (rest looked up from reference TRBV19 and TRBJ2-1): DGGITQSPKYLFRKEGQNVTLSCEQNLNHDAMYWYRQDPGQGLRLIYYSQIVNDFQKGDIAEGYSVSREKKESFPLTVTSAQKNPTAFYLCASSGGLIYNEQFFGPGTRLTVL.

This clone was seen only once. V and J are TRBV30 and TRBJ1-5; D is unresolved. Per the germline V gene, CDR1 is GTSNPN and CDR2 is SVGIG (reference sequence). V was shortened by 0 bases and J by 5 bases, with 17 bases between the two germline ends. The CDR3 runs 16 residues. This CDR3 reads CAWSVRGTKRDQPQHF. CDR3 DNA: TGTGCCTGGAGTGTTCGGGGTACAAAGAGAGATCAGCCCCAGCATTTT.

The chain has TRBV7-8 and TRBJ1-1; D perhaps matches TRBD1 (5 bases). Germline loops: CDR1 SGHVS, CDR2 FQNEAQ. V was clipped by 3 bases and J by 5 bases, with 10 bases between them. CDR3 length: 13 amino acids. The CDR3: CASSFQGNTEAFF. The CDR3 bases are TGTGCCAGCAGCTTCCAGGGCAATACTGAAGCTTTCTTT.

The chain recombines TRBV28 with TRBJ1-2; 11 nucleotides align to TRBD1. Germline V gene data show CDR1 as MDHEN and CDR2 as SYDVKM. V dropped 2 bases and J dropped 7; count of bases not matched to a gene: 6. The CDR3 extends over 15 amino acids. The CDR3 is CASSLGGTGGLGYTF. In DNA, the CDR3 is TGTGCCAGCAGTTTAGGGGGGACAGGGGGGCTTGGCTACACCTTC.

This clone was recorded once. The chain carries TRBV6-5 and TRBJ1-1, with D perhaps TRBD1 (5 bases). The CDR3 totals 13 residues. The ends were cut back, 5 bases at V and 3 bases at J, with 10 bases in the middle. CDR1 is MNHEY and CDR2 is SVGAGI in the germline V gene. CDR3 sequence: CASSQGRDTEAFF. CDR3 coding DNA: TGTGCCAGCAGTCAGGGTAGGGACACTGAAGCTTTCTTT.

The chain links TRBV21-1 to TRBJ2-7; the D call in the table, TRBD1, was not verified against the DNA. TRBV21-1 is a pseudogene. This CDR3 is built from 14 residues. The DNA of the CDR3 is TGTGCCAGCAAGGGGCAGGGTGAGACCTACGAGCAGTACTTC. Its protein is CASKGQGETYEQYF.

The chain carries TRBV2 and TRBJ2-3; a possible D gene is TRBD2 (6 bases). The ends were cut back, 8 bases at V and 10 bases at J, with 10 bases in the middle. Germline V CDR1 and CDR2: SNHLY, FYNNEI. CDR3 length equals 10 residues. The CDR3 coding sequence is TGTGCCAGCGGGGAGGAGGCGCAGTATTTT. As protein: CASGEEAQYF. Full variable domain (rest looked up from reference TRBV2 and TRBJ2-3): EPEVTQTPSHQVTQMGQEVILRCVPISNHLYFYWYRQILGQKVEFLVSFYNNEISEKSEIFDDQFSVERPDGSNFTLKIRSTKLEDSAMYFCASGEEAQYFGPGTRLTVL.

This chain links TRBV28 with TRBJ2-3; D might be TRBD1 (6 bases). The V gene lost 6 bases and the J gene lost 0 bases, with 10 bases spanning the gap. The germline V gene encodes CDR1 MDHEN and CDR2 SYDVKM. This CDR3 is 14 amino acids long. For the CDR3, the DNA is TGTGCCAGCAGCTCGGGACATAGCACAGATACGCAGTATTTT. Translated: CASSSGHSTDTQYF.

The rearrangement links TRBV18 to TRBJ1-1; possibly TRBD1 for D (5 bases). Between the trimmed V and J ends, which lost 3 bases and 5 bases, there was a span of 10 bases. CDR1 KGHSH and CDR2 LQKENI come from the germline V gene. CDR3 length: 13 residues. The CDR3 loop is CASSPPGRTEAFF. For the CDR3, the DNA is TGTGCCAGCTCACCTCCAGGGCGTACTGAAGCTTTCTTT.

This rearrangement joins TRBV14 to TRBJ2-3; TRBD2 matches 13 bases. The CDR3 is 17 residues long. The V gene end was trimmed by 4 bases and the J gene end by 2 bases; junction bases not matched to a gene: 6. CDR1 is SGHDN, CDR2 FVKESK, per germline. The CDR3 region is CASSPSGTSGTTDTQYF. Written as DNA, the CDR3 is TGTGCCAGCAGCCCTTCCGGGACTAGCGGGACCACAGATACGCAGTATTTT.

The chain has TRBV5-1 and TRBJ1-4, with 9 bases aligning to TRBD1. From germline, CDR1 is SGHRS and CDR2 YFSETQ. The length of the CDR3 is 16 residues. V was pared by 3 bases and J by 8 bases, with 11 bases of the junction left unmatched. CDR3 nucleotide sequence: TGCGCCAGCAGCTCCAATCCGGGACAGGGCCCCGAAAAACTGTTTTTT. It is translated as CASSSNPGQGPEKLFF.

This clone has just a few counts. The V and J genes are TRBV28 and TRBJ1-3; a possible D gene is TRBD1 (6 bases). Between the trimmed V and J ends, which lost 6 bases and 0 bases, there was a span of 12 bases. Germline CDR1 reads MDHEN; CDR2 reads SYDVKM. CDR3 length: 15 amino acids. CDR3 DNA sequence: TGTGCCAGCAGCGAAGGGACATCCTCTGGAAACACCATATATTTT. Its translation is CASSEGTSSGNTIYF.